This T cell receptor beta chain originates from a study of cytomegalovirus exposure and HLA in healthy donors. A remark on this clone: Its specificity is not known.

The CDR3 spans 18 residues. Germline loops: CDR1 LNHDA, CDR2 SQIVND (reference sequence). V shed 5 bases and J 2 bases; nucleotides not matched to a gene: 14. Study-level points and caveats: Highest at DRB1 and lowest at HLA-C, TCR association rates differed among HLA loci in a later analysis.

The PCR used 60 Vbeta and 13 Jbeta primers. Produced via immunoSEQ multiplex PCR; TCRdb's table is partial and in-frame only. This table holds about 77,000 clones, about three quarters found once. The receptor was derived from a man in his forties in good health and CMV-seronegative. What was sequenced was PBMCs. The chain joins TRBV19 to TRBJ2-7, with TRBD2 matching 11 bases. DNA for the CDR3: TGTGCCAGTAGTCACCGCAAGCCTCCGGGACTAGCGGCCTACGAGCAGTACTTC. This sequence encodes CASSHRKPPGLAAYEQYF.